Each of the 20 T cell receptor beta chains below was sequenced from the same sample in a study of shared clonotypes between healthy human individuals. Only in-frame clones appear in the TCRdb table, and some are missing; sequencing was by immunoSEQ multiplex PCR. The sample carries under 600,000 clones, 75% to 80% recorded once. Sequencing input: PBMCs. The receptors come from a woman aged 40 to 50 in good health. Some clones in this sample may be carry-over from other donors' samples.

Regarding this clone: The same CDR3 is also encoded by other DNA sequences in this sample. This chain joins TRBV28 and TRBJ1-2, with TRBD1 matching 7 bases. The CDR3 is 14 amino acids. CDR1 is MDHEN, CDR2 SYDVKM, per germline. J gave up 0 bases and V 3 bases, and 1 base lay outside the gene matches. The CDR3 loop is CASSFQGANYGYTF. Written as DNA, the CDR3 is TGTGCCAGCAGTTTCCAGGGGGCTAACTATGGCTACACCTTC.

The V call is TRBV11-2, the J call TRBJ2-1; D not certain. Germline-derived CDR1 and CDR2 are SGHAT and FQNNGV. The CDR3 contains 15 residues. The germline V and J ends were trimmed by 7 bases and 0 bases, with 13 bases remaining between them. The CDR3 spells CASIQARNSYNEQFF. As DNA, the CDR3 is TGTGCCAGCATACAAGCCAGAAACTCCTACAATGAGCAGTTCTTC.

This clone turned up a few times. V is TRBV28 and J is TRBJ1-2, with D tentatively TRBD1 (5 bases). The CDR3 contains 14 residues. The germline V gene has CDR1 MDHEN and CDR2 SYDVKM. V was pared by 6 bases and J by 6 bases, with 17 bases between. CDR3: CASSPPGRVDGYTF. The DNA for the CDR3 is TGTGCCAGCAGCCCCCCCGGCAGGGTTGATGGCTACACCTTC.

The chain couples TRBV28 to TRBJ1-2; 7 bases are a match to TRBD1. Germline V CDR1 and CDR2: MDHEN, SYDVKM. The CDR3 runs 15 residues. V was clipped by 5 bases and J by 4 bases; unmatched bases: 10. This chain's CDR3 is CASSVNRGPLYGYTF. CDR3 nucleotides: TGTGCCAGCAGTGTCAATAGGGGGCCCCTCTATGGCTACACCTTC.

V is TRBV7-2 and J is TRBJ2-1, with D possibly matching TRBD2 (6 bases). The CDR3 spans 15 residues. CDR1 is SGHTA and CDR2 is FQGNSA in the germline V gene. V was trimmed by 3 bases and J by 3 bases, leaving 12 bases between them. CDR3 amino acids: CASSLGGLGYNEQFF. For the CDR3, the DNA is TGTGCCAGCAGCTTGGGGGGACTGGGCTACAATGAGCAGTTCTTC.

This chain uses TRBV2 with TRBJ2-2; D is perhaps TRBD1 (6 bases). The CDR3 loop spans 13 amino acids. Germline loops: CDR1 SNHLY, CDR2 FYNNEI. V was cut by 6 bases and J by 5 bases, with 10 bases left in between. Here the CDR3 reads CASSLGQTGELFF. The CDR3 DNA reads TGTGCCAGCAGCCTCGGACAGACCGGGGAGCTGTTTTTT.

The V call is TRBV19, the J call TRBJ1-1; maybe TRBD1 (6 bases). Germline CDR1 is LNHDA and CDR2 is SQIVND (reference sequence). This CDR3 spans 14 amino acids. V lost 7 bases and J 1 base, leaving 13 bases between the germline ends. This CDR3 is CASTPGQRNTEAFF. In DNA, the CDR3 is TGTGCCAGTACCCCCGGACAGAGGAACACTGAAGCTTTCTTT.

The CDR3 coding sequence is TGTGCCAGCAGCTTTGATGGGATGTATGGCTACACCTTC. The encoded protein is CASSFDGMYGYTF. V gene TRBV11-1 combines with J gene TRBJ1-2; D is unresolved. Trimming removed 3 bases at V and 5 bases at J, with 10 bases between. CDR3 length equals 13 residues. From germline, CDR1 is SGHAT and CDR2 FQDESV (reference sequence).

This clone occurred once. The chain carries TRBV19 and TRBJ1-1; D ambiguous. Deletions cut 0 bases from V and 0 bases from J, with 5 bases between. CDR1 LNHDA and CDR2 SQIVND come from the germline V gene (reference sequence). The CDR3 totals 14 residues. In DNA form, the CDR3 reads TGTGCCAGTAGTATAGAGCAGATGAACACTGAAGCTTTCTTT. Amino acid sequence: CASSIEQMNTEAFF.

The chain employs TRBV28 and TRBJ2-3, with 11 bases aligning to TRBD2. The junction had 7 bases not matched to a gene; V was cut back by 5 bases and J by 0 bases. CDR1 MDHEN and CDR2 SYDVKM come from the germline V gene. The CDR3 totals 17 residues. CDR3 residues: CASSVGLAGYSTDTQYF. As DNA, the CDR3 is TGTGCCAGCAGTGTAGGACTAGCGGGCTATAGCACAGATACGCAGTATTTT.

The chain is built from TRBV7-8 and TRBJ1-3; unclear D gene. CDR3 length: 16 amino acids. Per germline, CDR1 SGHVS and CDR2 FQNEAQ. V was clipped by 1 base and J by 0 bases, with 10 bases between them. CDR3 sequence: CASSLGVRSSGNTIYF. The CDR3 coding sequence is TGTGCCAGCAGCTTAGGGGTCCGGAGCTCTGGAAACACCATATATTTT.

V usage is TRBV7-3 and J usage is TRBJ1-1; no clear D. The germline gives CDR1 SGHTA, CDR2 FQGTGA. V was shortened by 5 bases and J by 1 base, with 11 bases between the two germline ends. This CDR3 has 14 residues. The chain's CDR3 is CASSPSHSNTEAFF. The CDR3 DNA sequence: TGTGCCAGCAGCCCTTCCCACTCGAACACTGAAGCTTTCTTT.

This clone showed up just once. The chain employs TRBV30 and TRBJ2-5, with 12 nucleotides matching TRBD2. Near its end, the DNA agrees better with TRBJ2-7, so the J call may be wrong. In germline, CDR1 is GTSNPN, CDR2 SVGIG (reference sequence). The CDR3 consists of 16 residues. The CDR3 nucleotides are TGTGCCTGGAGTGATGGGACTAGCGGGTCCCCCTACGAGCAGTACTTC. It specifies CAWSDGTSGSPYEQYF.

This clone has just one count. The chain is built from TRBV18 and TRBJ2-2; D is possibly TRBD1 (6 bases). V gave up 6 bases and J gave up 0 bases, with 11 bases separating them. The germline CDR1 and CDR2 sequences are KGHSH and LQKENI. CDR3 size: 15 residues. CDR3 DNA sequence: TGTGCCAGCTCCTCGGGACACCCGAACACCGGGGAGCTGTTTTTT. Its protein is CASSSGHPNTGELFF.

The chain carries TRBV5-8 and TRBJ2-1, with TRBD1 matching 10 bases. The V segment lost 3 bases and the J segment 2 bases; nucleotides outside the gene matches: 2. Germline loops: CDR1 SGHTS, CDR2 YDEGEE. CDR3 size: 15 residues. The CDR3 spells CASSWGQGTYNEQFF. The CDR3 coding sequence is TGTGCCAGCAGCTGGGGACAGGGGACCTACAATGAGCAGTTCTTC.

The chain combines TRBV29-1 with TRBJ2-3; D not resolved. Germline V gene lookup returns CDR1 SQVTM and CDR2 ANQGSEA. This CDR3 region has 12 residues. V was clipped by 7 bases and J by 2 bases, with 10 bases between them. In DNA form, the CDR3 reads TGCAGCGGACAAAGGAACACAGATACGCAGTATTTT. Translating it yields CSGQRNTDTQYF.

With respect to this clone: An end of the junction differs from the germline gene, which may be a read error. The chain combines TRBV29-1 with TRBJ2-2, with a possible D match to TRBD2 (6 bases). In germline, CDR1 is SQVTM, CDR2 ANQGSEA. The CDR3 is 15 amino acids. CDR3 amino acids: CSVEVGLRSTGGLFF. Written as DNA, the CDR3 is TGCAGCGTTGAAGTTGGTCTAAGGAGCACCGGGGGGCTGTTTTTT.

The chain combines TRBV13 with TRBJ1-2; D remains unclear. Trimming stripped 4 bases from V and 3 bases from J, with 21 bases between. CDR3 size: 17 residues. Germline lookup yields CDR1 PRHDT and CDR2 FYEKMQ (reference sequence). In DNA form, the CDR3 reads TGTGCCAGCAGCTCAAATGAGGTACCCGATATCTACTATGGCTACACCTTC. Its translation: CASSSNEVPDIYYGYTF.

The V and J genes are TRBV5-4 and TRBJ2-1, with TRBD2 identical over 13 bases. Per germline, CDR1 SGHNT and CDR2 YYREEE (reference sequence). The CDR3 totals 19 residues. V was pared by 3 bases and J by 0 bases, with 9 bases of the junction left unmatched. The DNA of the CDR3 is TGTGCCAGCAGCTCTCCGGGACTAGCGGGAAAAAGCTCCTACAATGAGCAGTTCTTC. Translated, it gives CASSSPGLAGKSSYNEQFF.

This clone has more than one count but fewer than ten. V and J are TRBV9 and TRBJ1-3, with D perhaps matching TRBD1 (5 bases). This CDR3 is 14 amino acids long. Trimming removed 0 bases at V and 8 bases at J, with 12 bases between. Per the germline V gene, CDR1 is SGDLS and CDR2 is YYNGEE. CDR3 coding DNA: TGTGCCAGCAGCGTAGGGCACCCCAGGGACACCATATATTTT. Amino acid sequence: CASSVGHPRDTIYF.